The 20 T cell receptor beta chains listed next were all sequenced from one sample in a study of blood T cell repertoires in COVID-19. Libraries were prepared by immunoSEQ multiplex PCR; TCRdb keeps only in-frame clonotypes and omits some of them. The top ten hold 2.9% of the sample, which has 300,000 or so clones, around 90% seen once. Sequencing input: peripheral blood. The source is a woman aged 25 to 39 with COVID-19, enrolled during active disease.

The DNA of the CDR3 is TGCGCCAGCAGTGACTTCCAGGGAGGAGCTCGCTACACCTTC. Encoded protein: CASSDFQGGARYTF. The V call is TRBV10-2, the J call TRBJ1-2, with a possible D match to TRBD1 (5 bases). The CDR3 runs 14 residues. Trimming pared 3 bases from V and 9 bases from J, leaving 17 bases between. Germline V lookup: CDR1 WSHSY, CDR2 SAAADI.

The chain carries TRBV7-3 and TRBJ2-7; 8 bases match TRBD1. V dropped 5 bases and J dropped 4; count of bases not matched to a gene: 10. The CDR3 loop spans 15 amino acids. Germline assignment: CDR1 SGHTA and CDR2 FQGTGA. The DNA for the CDR3 is TGTGCCAGCAGCCCAGACAGGGGAAAGGAATACGAGCAGTACTTC. As protein: CASSPDRGKEYEQYF.

This clone showed up just once. The chain combines TRBV6-6 with TRBJ1-5; the D gene is possibly TRBD1 (6 bases). CDR1 is MNHNY, CDR2 SVGAGI, per germline (reference sequence). There are 13 residues in the CDR3. Trimming took 6 bases from V and 6 from J, leaving 12 bases between them. In DNA form, the CDR3 reads TGTGCCAGCAGCCCTAGGGGGACTCAGCCCCAGCATTTT. Its protein is CASSPRGTQPQHF.

CDR3 coding DNA: TGTGCCAGCAGACACATTCCCCACGAGCAGTACTTC. Translated, it gives CASRHIPHEQYF. V is TRBV12-3 or TRBV12-4 and J is TRBJ2-7; D call uncertain. The CDR3 consists of 12 residues. With 6 bases removed from V and 5 bases from J, the gap between germline ends came to 11 bases.

The rearrangement joins TRBV10-2 to TRBJ1-1; 8 bases agree with TRBD1. The CDR3 has 16 residues. With 5 bases clipped from V and 4 bases from J, the junction kept 12 bases outside the gene matches. Germline V gene sequence: CDR1 WSHSY, CDR2 SAAADI. CDR3 nucleotide sequence: TGCGCCAGCAGTTCGAGCCCCGGGACAGGCGCCACTGAAGCTTTCTTT. It yields the protein CASSSSPGTGATEAFF.

The chain employs TRBV29-1 and TRBJ2-7; maybe TRBD1 (6 bases). The CDR3 runs to 11 residues. V dropped 2 bases and J dropped 7 bases, with 9 bases sitting between them. Germline CDR1 is SQVTM and CDR2 is ANQGSEA. Written as DNA, the CDR3 is TGCAGCGTTGAAAATGGGACAGAGCAGTACTTC. It codes for CSVENGTEQYF.

The gene calls are TRBV5-4 and TRBJ2-1; TRBD2 is a possible D gene (5 bases). Trimming removed 2 bases from V and 7 bases from J, with 13 bases in between. The CDR3 is 14 amino acids. CDR1 is SGHNT and CDR2 is YYREEE in the germline V gene (reference sequence). CDR3 amino acids: CASSFKRSWNEQFF. The CDR3 DNA follows: TGTGCCAGCAGCTTCAAGCGGAGTTGGAATGAGCAGTTCTTC.

The chain couples TRBV27 to TRBJ2-2, with 10 bases identical to TRBD2. Germline loops: CDR1 MNHEY, CDR2 SMNVEV (reference sequence). This CDR3 contains 19 residues. V lost 5 bases, J lost 5 bases, and 17 bases stayed unmatched. CDR3 DNA sequence: TGTGCCAGCAGTATCAGGGTGGGAATAGCGGGAGGAGGTACCGGGGAGCTGTTTTTT. Residues: CASSIRVGIAGGGTGELFF.

V is TRBV29-1 and J is TRBJ2-1, with 10 bases identical to TRBD1. V dropped 7 bases and J dropped 0; count of bases not matched to a gene: 15. This CDR3 is 18 amino acids long. CDR1 and CDR2 (germline): SQVTM, ANQGSEA. The CDR3: CSAVVGQGFFSSYNEQFF. The CDR3 DNA reads as TGCAGCGCGGTAGTGGGACAGGGGTTCTTCAGCTCCTACAATGAGCAGTTCTTC.

This clone was seen a few times. The rearrangement uses TRBV5-1 and TRBJ1-4; possible D gene TRBD1, 6 bases. This CDR3 has 16 residues. V gave up 1 base and J gave up 2 bases, with 12 bases separating them. Germline V lookup: CDR1 SGHRS, CDR2 YFSETQ. The CDR3 DNA is TGCGCCAGCAGCTTGCCACAGGGTACTACTAATGAAAAACTGTTTTTT. Its protein product is CASSLPQGTTNEKLFF.

This chain uses TRBV12-3 or TRBV12-4 with TRBJ1-2, with D tentatively TRBD1 (6 bases). V lost 5 bases to trimming and J lost 2 bases, with 9 bases between them. The CDR3 totals 13 residues. The CDR3 coding sequence is TGTGCCAGCAGTCAGCAGGGGAACTATGGCTACACCTTC. As protein: CASSQQGNYGYTF.

V usage is TRBV6-5 and J usage is TRBJ1-5; D not resolved. The CDR3 loop spans 14 amino acids. Between the trimmed V and J ends, which lost 0 bases and 4 bases, there was a span of 7 bases. Germline loops: CDR1 MNHEY, CDR2 SVGAGI. CDR3 nucleotides: TGTGCCAGCAGTTACTCGACACGGAATCAGCCCCAGCATTTT. Translation gives CASSYSTRNQPQHF.

Regarding this clone: In the same sample, other DNA sequences code for this CDR3. The chain recombines TRBV28 with TRBJ1-5; 7 bases are shared with TRBD1. Trimming cost V 5 bases and J 3 bases; bases outside gene matches: 4. The CDR3 runs to 14 residues. The V gene's germline CDR1 is MDHEN and CDR2 SYDVKM. Here the CDR3 reads CASSLGQTNQPQHF. CDR3 sequence (DNA): TGTGCCAGCAGTCTGGGACAGACCAATCAGCCCCAGCATTTT.

In this sample, this clone turned up a few times. The chain couples TRBV7-2 to TRBJ2-4, with 9 positions matching TRBD1. With 5 bases clipped from V and 1 base from J, the junction kept 9 bases outside the gene matches. Germline V lookup: CDR1 SGHTA, CDR2 FQGNSA. The CDR3 is 17 residues long. The CDR3 DNA follows: TGTGCCAGCAGCAAACCACAGGGGGCGTTGGCCAAAAACATTCAGTACTTC. As protein: CASSKPQGALAKNIQYF.

Comment on this clone: Given a much more abundant clone one base away, this may be a read error. The same CDR3 arises from other DNA sequences in this sample as well. This chain joins TRBV9 and TRBJ1-2, with D maybe TRBD1 (5 bases). Trimming left V 0 bases short and J 2 bases short, with 5 bases between. Looked up from germline, CDR1 is SGDLS and CDR2 is YYNGEE. This CDR3 region has 13 residues. The CDR3 is CASSVDRNYGYTF. The DNA for the CDR3 is TGTGCCAGCAGCGTAGACAGGAACTATGGCTACACCTTC.

The rearrangement joins TRBV27 to TRBJ2-3; D unclear. This CDR3 comprises 11 residues. V was shortened by 7 bases and J by 2 bases, with 4 bases between the two germline ends. From germline, CDR1 is MNHEY and CDR2 SMNVEV (reference sequence). This CDR3 is CASTNTDTQYF. The CDR3 nucleotides are TGTGCCAGCACCAACACAGATACGCAGTATTTT.

This clone was seen a single time. This chain links TRBV13 with TRBJ2-7; perhaps TRBD2 as D (5 bases). The CDR3 is made up of 13 amino acids. The V and J ends lost 1 base and 4 bases respectively, with 8 bases between them. CDR1 and CDR2 (germline): PRHDT, FYEKMQ (reference sequence). CDR3 nucleotide sequence: TGTGCCAGCAGCTTAGAAGGGAGATACGAGCAGTACTTC. Its translation is CASSLEGRYEQYF.

This clone is a singleton in its sample. The chain joins TRBV7-9 to TRBJ1-1; D is possibly TRBD1 (6 bases). The CDR3 is made up of 14 amino acids. Trimming shortened V by 2 bases and J by 5 bases, and 12 bases separated the two germline ends. Germline assignment: CDR1 SEHNR and CDR2 FQNEAQ (reference sequence). CDR3 nucleotide sequence: TGTGCCAGCAGCTTACTGGCAGGGGAAACTGAAGCTTTCTTT. Residues: CASSLLAGETEAFF.

This clone is a singleton in its sample. V and J are TRBV30 and TRBJ2-1; 9 nucleotides agree with TRBD2. Germline CDR1 reads GTSNPN; CDR2 reads SVGIG (reference sequence). The CDR3 totals 13 residues. The V gene end was trimmed by 5 bases and the J gene end by 10 bases; junction bases not matched to a gene: 9. The CDR3 DNA sequence: TGTGCCTGGTCGCGGGAGGGCCTATGGGAGCAGTTCTTC. Residues: CAWSREGLWEQFF.

This clone was recorded only once. At one boundary the junction diverges from the germline segment, which might be a read error. The gene calls are TRBV29-1 and TRBJ2-1; D unresolved. Looked up from germline, CDR1 is SQVTM and CDR2 is ANQGSEA. This CDR3 comprises 12 residues. CDR3 nucleotide sequence: TGCAGCGTCCCCGACTCCGACAATGAGCAGTTCTTC. Protein sequence: CSVPDSDNEQFF.